The rows below give T cell receptor beta chains drawn from one sample of a study of T cell responses to AZD1222 COVID-19 vaccine. The method was immunoSEQ multiplex PCR; TCRdb's version includes in-frame clones alone and lacks a portion of them. Altogether about 140,000 clones are present, 85% to 95% being singletons, with the ten largest covering approximately 12%. The material sequenced was peripheral blood, taken after recovery from COVID-19. The receptors here all came from an adult who had recovered from COVID-19. Each CDR3 is given with its conserved first and last residue. The order of the fields is V gene, J gene, CDR3 protein.

>TRBV11-2|TRBJ1-2
CASSFGGLKRYGYTF
>TRBV2|TRBJ2-2
CASQRTANTGELFF
>TRBV24-1|TRBJ1-5
CATSDQVGQPQHF
>TRBV12-3/TRBV12-4|TRBJ2-7
CASSLAAEQYF
>TRBV6-5|TRBJ2-7
CASSYGVLASGDEQYF
>TRBV10-1|TRBJ2-1
CASSESTSGLGGHEQFF
>TRBV28|TRBJ1-1
CASSPRGFLNTEAFF
>TRBV9|TRBJ2-3
CASSVEGIADTQYF
>TRBV7-9|TRBJ1-1
CASSLSGGITEAFF
>TRBV27|TRBJ1-1
CASSLQQNTEAFF
>TRBV25-1|TRBJ1-2
CASSDPGQNYGYTF
>TRBV30|TRBJ1-3
CAFNRGSGNTIYF
>TRBV9|TRBJ2-1
CASSPRGVANNEQFF
>TRBV5-1|TRBJ2-1
CASSRRSSFSGNEQFF
>TRBV9|TRBJ1-3
CASSVGQLTGNTIYF
>TRBV28|TRBJ2-3
CASSSGGGYDTQYF
>TRBV5-1|TRBJ2-3
CASSPGTSGSPDTQYF
>TRBV5-6|TRBJ1-6
CASSPDSSNSPLHF
>TRBV4-1|TRBJ2-1
CASSQREGLAGANEQFF
>TRBV6-5|TRBJ1-2
CASTKPQALYGYTF
>TRBV29-1|TRBJ2-7
CSVRDPTAPVQYF
>TRBV30|TRBJ1-6
CAWSVARGNSPLHF